These T cell receptor beta chains were read from a single sample in a study of T cell responses to AZD1222 COVID-19 vaccine. Profiled with immunoSEQ multiplex PCR; TCRdb holds only in-frame clones, not every one. The sample lists some 120,000 clones, 80% to 90% occurring once. This specimen consisted of peripheral blood, obtained on day 0 of AZD1222 vaccination. The receptors come from an adult in good health. CDR3s leave out the opening cysteine and the closing phenylalanine or tryptophan. The order of the fields is V gene, J gene, CDR3 length, CDR3 protein.

V gene: TRBV6-2/TRBV6-3; J gene: TRBJ1-2; CDR3 length: 9; CDR3 protein: ASSYGDGYT
V gene: TRBV5-1; J gene: TRBJ2-3; CDR3 length: 14; CDR3 protein: ASSLGLAGGIDTQY
V gene: TRBV24-1; J gene: TRBJ2-3; CDR3 length: 12; CDR3 protein: ATSDLRGVDTQY
V gene: TRBV6-6; J gene: TRBJ2-5; CDR3 length: 13; CDR3 protein: ASSYPKGTQETQY
V gene: TRBV30; J gene: TRBJ1-1; CDR3 length: 11; CDR3 protein: AWTASGDTEAF
V gene: TRBV6-2/TRBV6-3; J gene: TRBJ2-7; CDR3 length: 12; CDR3 protein: ASSSAGGPREQY
V gene: TRBV6-2/TRBV6-3; J gene: TRBJ1-2; CDR3 length: 12; CDR3 protein: ASSYPTSDPGYT
V gene: TRBV6-6; J gene: TRBJ1-5; CDR3 length: 13; CDR3 protein: ASSYMGDSNQPQH
V gene: TRBV5-1; J gene: TRBJ2-7; CDR3 length: 10; CDR3 protein: ASSVQGSEQY
V gene: TRBV11-2; J gene: TRBJ1-3; CDR3 length: 12; CDR3 protein: ASNGQSSGNTIY
V gene: TRBV6-2/TRBV6-3; J gene: TRBJ2-7; CDR3 length: 13; CDR3 protein: ASSSHGRTTYEQY
V gene: TRBV2; J gene: TRBJ1-2; CDR3 length: 15; CDR3 protein: ASSEAGTLGRKYGYT
V gene: TRBV5-5; J gene: TRBJ1-5; CDR3 length: 13; CDR3 protein: ASSAAWSDNQPQH
V gene: TRBV2; J gene: TRBJ1-5; CDR3 length: 14; CDR3 protein: ASSALEGRGNQPQH
V gene: TRBV7-2; J gene: TRBJ2-3; CDR3 length: 14; CDR3 protein: ASSPDPLLGADTQY
V gene: TRBV9; J gene: TRBJ1-6; CDR3 length: 13; CDR3 protein: ASSARDTYNSPLH
V gene: TRBV7-2; J gene: TRBJ1-3; CDR3 length: 14; CDR3 protein: ASSLLGGGSGNTIY
V gene: TRBV18; J gene: TRBJ2-2; CDR3 length: 13; CDR3 protein: ASSTGTANTGELF
V gene: TRBV12-5; J gene: TRBJ2-1; CDR3 length: 9; CDR3 protein: ASGGHNEQF
V gene: TRBV6-5; J gene: TRBJ2-5; CDR3 length: 13; CDR3 protein: ASRQTSGSPETQY
V gene: TRBV2; J gene: TRBJ1-3; CDR3 length: 11; CDR3 protein: ASKGRAGNTIY
V gene: TRBV10-1; J gene: TRBJ2-7; CDR3 length: 10; CDR3 protein: ASSPSGYEQY
V gene: TRBV7-3; J gene: TRBJ2-2; CDR3 length: 10; CDR3 protein: ASSFDDGELF
V gene: TRBV27; J gene: TRBJ2-5; CDR3 length: 11; CDR3 protein: ASSSRTGETQY
V gene: TRBV18; J gene: TRBJ1-1; CDR3 length: 13; CDR3 protein: ASSPGKGGGTEAF
V gene: TRBV5-4; J gene: TRBJ2-3; CDR3 length: 12; CDR3 protein: ASSFGQARDTQY
V gene: TRBV5-5; J gene: TRBJ2-7; CDR3 length: 13; CDR3 protein: ASAREGLISYEQY
V gene: TRBV6-2/TRBV6-3; J gene: TRBJ1-1; CDR3 length: 13; CDR3 protein: ASSTHRGPNTEAF
V gene: TRBV19; J gene: TRBJ2-1; CDR3 length: 13; CDR3 protein: ASAGRGSSYNEQF
V gene: TRBV5-1; J gene: TRBJ2-1; CDR3 length: 13; CDR3 protein: ASSFDRGPPDEQF
V gene: TRBV5-1; J gene: TRBJ1-4; CDR3 length: 10; CDR3 protein: ASSFSTEKLF
V gene: TRBV5-4; J gene: TRBJ2-5; CDR3 length: 13; CDR3 protein: ASSVDRGLQETQY
V gene: TRBV27; J gene: TRBJ2-1; CDR3 length: 13; CDR3 protein: ASSSGTGLYNEQF
V gene: TRBV7-6; J gene: TRBJ2-1; CDR3 length: 15; CDR3 protein: ASSLGGSGLAYNEQF
V gene: TRBV19; J gene: TRBJ1-4; CDR3 length: 12; CDR3 protein: ASRRTATGEKLF
V gene: TRBV28; J gene: TRBJ2-2; CDR3 length: 14; CDR3 protein: ASSFGPPRNTGELF
V gene: TRBV5-1; J gene: TRBJ1-4; CDR3 length: 12; CDR3 protein: ASSLGQYDEKLF
V gene: TRBV7-2; J gene: TRBJ2-3; CDR3 length: 12; CDR3 protein: ASSLEGRADTQY
V gene: TRBV19; J gene: TRBJ1-6; CDR3 length: 12; CDR3 protein: ASSIIGGNSPLH
V gene: TRBV21-1; J gene: TRBJ2-3; CDR3 length: 17; CDR3 protein: ASSKAGQGNPHSTDTQY
V gene: TRBV6-6; J gene: TRBJ2-7; CDR3 length: 11; CDR3 protein: ASSYGRGTEQY
V gene: TRBV28; J gene: TRBJ1-2; CDR3 length: 10; CDR3 protein: ASSLHIYGYT
V gene: TRBV3-1/TRBV3-2; J gene: TRBJ2-1; CDR3 length: 14; CDR3 protein: ASSQQDRGVDNEQF
V gene: TRBV7-9; J gene: TRBJ2-3; CDR3 length: 13; CDR3 protein: ASSSEGQVTDTQY
V gene: TRBV3-1/TRBV3-2; J gene: TRBJ2-2; CDR3 length: 9; CDR3 protein: ASHGAGELF